Listed below are T cell receptor beta chains from one sample, sequenced in a study of tumor and adjacent non-tumor tissue in lung cancer. One entry per CDR3 protein results from TCRdb running MiXCR on the multiplex PCR reads. The sample carries 220,000 or so distinct CDR3 sequences, 71% recorded once. Material for sequencing was lung tumor tissue. All receptors come from a man aged 60-69 years with non-small cell lung cancer. The CDR3 runs from the conserved cysteine through the conserved F or W. The order of the fields is J gene, D gene, V gene, clone size, CDR3 protein, CDR3 DNA. A D gene is named only where the DNA matches it firmly. Clone size is not always given. Where it is, it says once, few, many or a class for expanded clones.

>TRBJ2-7|.|TRBV20-1|.
CSASPGQRAYEQYF
TGCAGTGCTAGCCCAGGACAAAGGGCATACGAGCAGTACTTC
>TRBJ1-5|.|TRBV7-8|many
CASSLSGQAAQPQHF
TGTGCCAGCAGCTTATCGGGGCAGGCGGCGCAGCCCCAGCATTTT
>TRBJ2-3|.|TRBV20-1|.
CIANRRVLGTDTRYF
TGCATTGCTAATAGGCGGGTGTTGGGCACAGATACACGCTATTTT
>TRBJ2-3|TRBD2|TRBV20-1|.
CCDPGTSGIYTDTQYF
TGCTGTGATCCCGGAACTAGCGGGATATACACAGATACGCAGTATTTT
>TRBJ2-3|.|TRBV20-1|few
CNARVSGGTDTQYF
TGCAATGCTAGAGTGTCCGGAGGCACAGATACGCAGTATTTT
>TRBJ2-2|TRBD1|TRBV29-1|.
CSAQTGGPRELFF
TGCAGCGCTCAGACAGGGGGGCCGCGGGAGCTATTTTTT
>TRBJ2-2|.|TRBV5-5|.
CASSRSPVKVGELFF
TGTGCCAGCAGCCGGAGCCCAGTGAAGGTTGGGGAGCTGTTTTTT
>TRBJ2-2|TRBD2|TRBV5-1|.
CASSLWEGIGELYF
TGCGCCAGCAGCTTGTGGGAGGGAATCGGGGAGCTGTATTTT
>TRBJ2-7|.|TRBV29-1|.
CSVEGGGGTSLYEQYF
TGCAGCGTTGAAGGGGGCGGCGGGACAAGCCTCTACGAGCAGTACTTC
>TRBJ1-6|TRBD1|TRBV6-4|.
CPSRAQGDFNSPLHF
TGTCCCAGCAGGGCCCAGGGGGACTTCAATTCACCCCTCCACTTT
>TRBJ2-1|.|TRBV21-1|.
CAISNGTGLQGSYNEQFF
TGTGCCATCAGCAACGGGACAGGGCTCCAGGGGTCCTACAATGAGCAGTTCTTC
>TRBJ2-7|.|TRBV11-3|once
CVSSPGPEKKNEQYF
TGTGTCAGCAGCCCCGGGCCGGAGAAAAAGAACGAGCAGTACTTC
>TRBJ1-4|.|TRBV5-1|.
CASSSALGNEKLIF
TGCGCCAGCAGCTCGGCGTTGGGTAATGAAAAACTGATTTTT
>TRBJ2-1|TRBD2|TRBV20-1|.
CSTRDHASGTYNEQFF
TGCAGTACTAGAGATCACGCTAGCGGGACCTACAATGAGCAGTTCTTC
>TRBJ2-7|.|TRBV6-2/TRBV6-3|.
CAIRPRTYYEQYF
TGTGCCATTAGGCCCAGGACTTACTACGAGCAGTACTTC
>TRBJ2-5|TRBD1|TRBV30|few
CAWSEGQAERETQYF
TGTGCCTGGAGTGAGGGACAGGCTGAAAGAGAGACCCAGTACTTC
>TRBJ2-2|.|TRBV20-1|.
CSASRQINTGKLFF
TGCAGTGCTAGCCGACAGATTAACACCGGGAAGCTGTTTTTT
>TRBJ2-2|TRBD2|TRBV5-4|.
CATRPGLAGRNTGELFF
TGTGCCACCAGGCCGGGACTAGCGGGGAGGAACACCGGGGAGCTGTTTTTT
>TRBJ2-5|.|TRBV5-1|few
CASSPGTTKETQYF
TGCGCCAGCAGCCCCGGGACCACGAAAGAGACCCAGTACTTC
>TRBJ2-4|.|TRBV28|.
CASSLGTKLAKNIQYF
TGTGCCAGCAGTCTTGGGACAAAATTAGCCAAAAACATTCAGTACTTC
>TRBJ2-1|TRBD2|TRBV11-2|many
CASSLEAGGRSSYNEQFF
TGTGCCAGCAGCTTAGAAGCGGGGGGTCGGAGCTCCTACAATGAGCAGTTCTTC
>TRBJ2-3|TRBD1|TRBV6-1|.
CANSLGQGSDTQYF
TGTGCCAACAGTTTGGGACAGGGGTCAGATACGCAGTATTTT
>TRBJ2-5|.|TRBV11-3|.
CASSFVRQETQYF
TGTGCCAGCAGTTTTGTCAGGCAAGAGACCCAGTACTTC
>TRBJ2-5|TRBD1|TRBV6-6|.
CASSGDRAETQNF
TGTGCCAGCAGTGGGGACAGGGCAGAGACCCAGAACTTC
>TRBJ2-1|TRBD2|TRBV6-5|.
CASSPPGLAKLF
TGTGCCAGCAGTCCACCGGGACTAGCCAAGTTATTC
>TRBJ2-5|.|TRBV24-1|.
CATSDSYQETQYF
TGTGCCACCAGTGACTCGTACCAAGAGACCCAGTACTTC
>TRBJ2-3|TRBD2|TRBV20-1|.
CSATSGHTDTQYF
TGCAGTGCTACTAGCGGACACACAGATACGCAGTATTTT
>TRBJ2-1|TRBD2|TRBV29-1|many
CSGTIRAGGPGEQFF
TGCAGCGGGACGATACGAGCGGGAGGGCCCGGTGAGCAGTTCTTC
>TRBJ2-5|.|TRBV4-2|.
CASSQDSMETQYF
TGTGCCAGCAGCCAAGACAGTATGGAGACCCAGTACTTC
>TRBJ2-7|TRBD2|TRBV20-1|.
CSASRTAGVVYEQYF
TGCAGTGCTAGTAGGACGGCGGGAGTCGTATACGAGCAGTACTTC
>TRBJ1-1|.|TRBV6-6|many
CASNSRGGHWAFF
TGTGCCAGCAATTCGCGAGGCGGGCACTGGGCTTTCTTT
>TRBJ2-7|TRBD2|TRBV4-3|.
CASSPAGGTCEQYF
TGCGCCAGCAGCCCAGCGGGAGGAACCTGCGAGCAGTACTTC
>TRBJ2-5|TRBD2|TRBV20-1|.
CSAGGEGFHETQYF
TGCAGTGCTGGCGGGGAGGGGTTCCATGAGACCCAGTACTTC
>TRBJ1-3|.|TRBV12-3/TRBV12-4|medium-sized
CASGVSGNTIYF
TGTGCCAGCGGAGTCTCTGGAAACACCATATATTTT
>TRBJ2-5|.|TRBV4-2|many
CASSQDTSVERRETQYF
TGTGCCAGCAGCCAAGATACGAGCGTGGAGCGTAGGGAGACCCAGTACTTC
>TRBJ1-2|.|TRBV6-6|many
CASSYLQGANYGYTF
TGTGCCAGCAGTTACTTGCAGGGAGCTAACTATGGCTACACCTTC
>TRBJ2-2|.|TRBV29-1|.
CCVQTAARELFF
TGCTGCGTTCAGACTGCCGCCAGGGAGCTGTTTTTT
>TRBJ2-5|.|TRBV5-5|.
CASRATGETQYF
TGTGCCAGCCGGGCGACGGGAGAGACCCAGTACTTC
>TRBJ2-4|.|TRBV20-1|many
CSAVGLTTGNIQYF
TGCAGTGCCGTCGGCCTCACCACGGGGAACATTCAGTACTTC
>TRBJ2-3|.|TRBV11-3|.
CASRLDSWVTDTQYF
TGTGCCAGCAGATTAGATTCCTGGGTCACAGATACGCAGTATTTT
>TRBJ1-5|.|TRBV11-2|many
CASSWGGGSNQPQHF
TGTGCCAGCAGTTGGGGGGGTGGTAGCAATCAGCCCCAGCATTTT
>TRBJ1-5|TRBD1|TRBV12-3/TRBV12-4|.
CASGPTGSGQPQHF
TGTGCCAGCGGCCCGACAGGGTCCGGTCAGCCCCAGCATTTT
>TRBJ1-6|.|TRBV29-1|.
CSVRAGSALYSPLHF
TGCAGCGTCCGAGCGGGTTCAGCCCTCTACTCACCCCTCCACTTT
>TRBJ2-1|TRBD2|TRBV20-1|.
CSARPSTSGAFNERFF
TGCAGTGCTAGACCCTCCACTAGCGGGGCCTTCAATGAGCGGTTCTTC
>TRBJ1-5|.|TRBV6-5|.
CASSYQRVRDTQHF
TGTGCCAGCAGTTACCAGAGGGTGCGGGATACGCAGCATTTT
>TRBJ2-5|.|TRBV20-1|few
CSSRDSWRTQYF
TGCAGCTCTAGAGATTCCTGGCGGACCCAGTACTTC
>TRBJ1-1|.|TRBV29-1|.
CRVQGGSAEAFF
TGTAGGGTTCAAGGTGGATCCGCTGAAGCTTTCTTT
>TRBJ2-5|.|TRBV11-2|.
CASSVTGTQEYF
TGTGCCAGCAGCGTAACCGGGACCCAAGAATACTTC
>TRBJ1-1|.|TRBV6-1|.
CASSERQDGAEALF
TGTGCCAGCAGTGAAAGGCAGGACGGCGCTGAAGCTCTCTTT
>TRBJ1-2|TRBD1|TRBV20-1|many
CRGTGDNYGYTF
TGCAGGGGGACAGGGGATAACTATGGCTACACCTTC
>TRBJ2-3|TRBD2|TRBV4-3|many
CASSQTSGSGTDTQYF
TGCGCCAGCAGCCAGACGAGCGGGAGCGGCACAGATACGCAGTATTTT
>TRBJ2-7|TRBD1|TRBV20-1|.
CSAQYRGRVEQYF
TGCAGTGCGCAATACAGGGGGCGCGTAGAGCAGTACTTC
>TRBJ1-2|.|TRBV11-3|once
CANSNPTGSISSGYTF
TGTGCCAACAGCAATCCAACAGGGTCGATAAGCTCTGGCTACACCTTC
>TRBJ2-7|TRBD1|TRBV20-1|many
CSARGDRGDEQYF
TGCAGTGCTAGAGGGGACAGAGGGGACGAGCAGTACTTC